Following are 19 T cell receptor beta chains from one sample sequenced in a study of memory CD4+ T cells and cytomegalovirus serostatus. The repertoire was sequenced with immunoSEQ multiplex PCR; TCRdb's copy has only in-frame clones and lacks some. Of about 75,000 clones listed, around 80% are singletons. Single viable CD3+CD4+CD8-CD45RO+ cells were sorted as the memory CD4+ T cells. The sequenced material came from memory CD4+ T cells from blood. The receptors were gathered from an adult in good health and CMV-seropositive.

The chain is built from TRBV30 and TRBJ1-4; D is possibly TRBD1 (6 bases). Germline assignment: CDR1 GTSNPN and CDR2 SVGIG (reference sequence). Trimming removed 2 bases from V and 3 bases from J, with 10 bases in between. The CDR3 has 14 residues. CDR3 loop: CAWSLGQPNEKLFF. The CDR3 DNA reads TGTGCCTGGAGTCTAGGACAGCCTAATGAAAAACTGTTTTTT.

J is TRBJ2-2 and V is TRBV19; D might be TRBD1 or TRBD2, each matching 5 bases. Deletions cut 4 bases from V and 7 bases from J, with 16 bases between. Germline-derived CDR1 and CDR2 are LNHDA and SQIVND (reference sequence). The CDR3 loop spans 15 amino acids. CDR3 sequence reads: CASSTTGRDHGELFF. As DNA, the CDR3 is TGTGCCAGTAGTACCACGGGACGGGACCACGGGGAGCTGTTTTTT.

J is TRBJ2-7 and V is TRBV5-4; D unclear. Germline CDR1 is SGHNT and CDR2 is YYREEE (reference sequence). CDR3 size: 12 residues. The V gene lost 0 bases and the J gene lost 7 bases, with 8 bases spanning the gap. CDR3 DNA: TGTGCCAGCAGCTTGGTCCCCGAGGAGCAGTACGTC. Translating it yields CASSLVPEEQYV.

The table lists this clone with a few counts. CDR3 sequence: CASSTLRVANEKLFF. The CDR3 DNA sequence: TGTGCCAGCAGCACCCTCAGGGTGGCTAATGAAAAACTGTTTTTT. This chain connects TRBV2 to TRBJ1-4, with D possibly matching TRBD1 (5 bases). The CDR3 length is 15 residues. Trimming took 6 bases from V and 3 from J, leaving 14 bases between them. Germline values: CDR1 SNHLY, CDR2 FYNNEI.

The chain combines TRBV6-5 with TRBJ2-2, with TRBD2 identical over 9 bases. In germline, CDR1 is MNHEY, CDR2 SVGAGI. This CDR3 has 14 amino acids. After removal of 7 bases from V and 7 bases from J, the junction contained 7 bases not matched to a gene. The CDR3 DNA sequence: TGTGCCAGCAAAATTGGCGGGAGGGTCGGGGAGCTGTTTTTT. Translation gives CASKIGGRVGELFF.

The chain carries TRBV20-1 and TRBJ2-5; D gene ambiguous. V lost 6 bases and J 5 bases, leaving 10 bases between the germline ends. This CDR3 has 11 residues. Per germline, CDR1 DFQATT and CDR2 SNEGSKA (reference sequence). The CDR3 here is CSAIDSETQYF. CDR3 coding DNA: TGCAGTGCGATAGACTCGGAGACCCAGTACTTC.

This rearrangement joins TRBV21-1 to TRBJ2-7; the listed D gene, TRBD1, was not tested against the DNA. TRBV21-1 is recorded as a pseudogene. CDR3 length: 18 amino acids. The CDR3, as DNA: TGTGCCAGCAGTATCTGGGACAGTCGCCATGGGAGCTCCTACGAGCAGTACTTC. Translation: CASSIWDSRHGSSYEQYF.

The genes are TRBV4-1 and TRBJ1-4; D gene uncertain. The CDR3 contains 15 residues. V dropped 4 bases and J dropped 8 bases, with 17 bases sitting between them. The germline gives CDR1 MGHRA, CDR2 YSYEKL. The CDR3 region has the DNA TGCGCCAGCAGCCCCTTCCCTCTGGCCGGGGAAAAACTGTTTTTT. Translated, it gives CASSPFPLAGEKLFF.

This clone was counted between two and nine times. The chain uses TRBV4-2 and TRBJ1-2; D call uncertain. The V end was cut by 0 bases, the J end by 2 bases, with 10 bases between. Germline V CDR1 and CDR2: LGHNA, YNFKEQ. The CDR3 totals 15 residues. The CDR3, as DNA: TGTGCCAGCAGCCAAGAAGGGCAGGTGAACTATGGCTACACCTTC. As protein: CASSQEGQVNYGYTF.

V usage is TRBV2 and J usage is TRBJ1-2, with D uncertain. Germline values: CDR1 SNHLY, CDR2 FYNNEI. With 5 bases removed from V and 4 bases from J, the gap between germline ends came to 8 bases. This CDR3 is 12 amino acids long. CDR3 residues: CASSRNAYGYTF. The CDR3 nucleotides are TGTGCCAGCAGTCGAAACGCCTATGGCTACACCTTC.

The chain employs TRBV10-3 and TRBJ2-1; 8 bases are shared with TRBD2. CDR1 and CDR2 (germline): ENHRY, SYGVKD. CDR3 size: 13 residues. Losses at the gene ends were 11 bases for V and 8 bases for J; bases not matched to a gene: 11. The CDR3: CASRGTSGHEQFF. For the CDR3, the DNA is TGTGCCTCGCGAGGGACTAGTGGCCATGAGCAGTTCTTC.

The chain has TRBV6-1 and TRBJ1-5; D not resolved. The CDR3 totals 11 residues. Germline V gene lookup returns CDR1 MNHNS and CDR2 SASEGT. The V end was cut by 6 bases, the J end by 4 bases, with 4 bases between. The CDR3 loop is CASRLNQPQHF. Here the CDR3 DNA reads TGTGCCAGCAGATTAAATCAGCCCCAGCATTTT.

This clone was found a few times. The V gene is TRBV10-3, the J gene TRBJ1-2; 9 nucleotides agree with TRBD1. This CDR3 region has 14 residues. Trimming cost V 7 bases and J 6 bases; bases outside gene matches: 9. The germline V gene has CDR1 ENHRY and CDR2 SYGVKD. CDR3 sequence reads: CAITDRDRAHGYTF. CDR3 nucleotides: TGTGCCATCACCGATAGGGACAGGGCGCATGGCTACACCTTC.

The CDR3 loop reads CASSLGVGNSPLHF. In nucleotides, the CDR3 is TGTGCCAGCAGCCTCGGGGTGGGCAATTCACCCCTCCACTTT. The gene calls are TRBV7-2 and TRBJ1-6; no reliable D call. This CDR3 is built from 14 residues. V shed 5 bases and J shed 7 bases, with 12 bases lying between them. Germline lookup yields CDR1 SGHTA and CDR2 FQGNSA.

The CDR3 DNA sequence: TGTGCCAGCAGCTTAGGATCACCCCTCCACTTT. Translation gives CASSLGSPLHF. V is TRBV13 and J is TRBJ1-6; D not resolved. V was clipped by 0 bases and J by 10 bases, with 1 base between them. The length of the CDR3 is 11 residues. Germline CDR1 and CDR2: PRHDT and FYEKMQ (reference sequence).

The V and J genes are TRBV7-2 and TRBJ2-6; D call uncertain. The germline gives CDR1 SGHTA, CDR2 FQGNSA. The CDR3 is 13 amino acids. V was cut by 5 bases and J by 6 bases, with 8 bases left in between. The DNA of the CDR3 is TGTGCCAGCAGCCAAGTCCCGGCCAACGTCCTGACTTTC. This gives the protein CASSQVPANVLTF. The full variable domain, rest sourced from reference TRBV7-2 and TRBJ2-6, is GAGVSQSPSNKVTEKGKDVELRCDPISGHTALYWYRQSLGQGLEFLIYFQGNSAPDKSGLPSDRFSAERTGGSVSTLTIQRTQQEDSAVYLCASSQVPANVLTFGAGSRLTVL.

This sequence joins TRBV7-9 and TRBJ2-5; perhaps TRBD1 as D (6 bases). The germline V gene encodes CDR1 SEHNR and CDR2 FQNEAQ (reference sequence). The CDR3 length is 17 residues. V lost 4 bases, J lost 4 bases, and 22 bases lay in between. The CDR3 region has the DNA TGTGCCAGCAGCTCCCGAATCGTAGGGGGAAGTAGAGAGACCCAGTACTTC. Its translation is CASSSRIVGGSRETQYF.

The J gene is TRBJ2-3, the V gene TRBV6-4; D possibly matches TRBD1 or TRBD2 (5 bases each). This CDR3 comprises 12 residues. CDR1 and CDR2 (germline): MRHNA, SNTAGT. The CDR3 sequence: CGGVQGTDTQYF. In DNA, the CDR3 is TGTGGAGGGGTACAGGGCACAGATACGCAGTATTTT.

This sequence joins TRBV6-1 and TRBJ1-1; TRBD1 matches at 7 bases. Germline CDR1 MNHNS, CDR2 SASEGT. CDR3 length equals 13 residues. V dropped 3 bases and J dropped 4; count of bases not matched to a gene: 2. The DNA for the CDR3 is TGTGCCAGCAGTGACAGGGGGTTCACTGAAGCTTTCTTT. Translating it yields CASSDRGFTEAFF.